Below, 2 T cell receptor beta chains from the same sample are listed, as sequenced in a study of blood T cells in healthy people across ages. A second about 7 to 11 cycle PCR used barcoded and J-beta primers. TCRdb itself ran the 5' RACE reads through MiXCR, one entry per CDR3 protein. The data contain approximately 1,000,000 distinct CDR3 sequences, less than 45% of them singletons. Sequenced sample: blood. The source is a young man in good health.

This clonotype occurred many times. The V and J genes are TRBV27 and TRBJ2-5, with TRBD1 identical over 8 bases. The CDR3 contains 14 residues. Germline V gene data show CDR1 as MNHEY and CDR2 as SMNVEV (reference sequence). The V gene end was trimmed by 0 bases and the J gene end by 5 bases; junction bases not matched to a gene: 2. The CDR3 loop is CASSLSNRGETQYF. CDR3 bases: TGTGCCAGCAGTTTATCCAACAGGGGGGAGACCCAGTACTTC.

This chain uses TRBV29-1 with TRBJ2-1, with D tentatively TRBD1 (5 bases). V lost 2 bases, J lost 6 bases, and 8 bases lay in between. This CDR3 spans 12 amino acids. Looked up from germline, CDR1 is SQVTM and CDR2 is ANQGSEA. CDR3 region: CSVETGANEQFF. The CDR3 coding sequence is TGCAGCGTTGAAACAGGTGCCAATGAGCAGTTCTTC.